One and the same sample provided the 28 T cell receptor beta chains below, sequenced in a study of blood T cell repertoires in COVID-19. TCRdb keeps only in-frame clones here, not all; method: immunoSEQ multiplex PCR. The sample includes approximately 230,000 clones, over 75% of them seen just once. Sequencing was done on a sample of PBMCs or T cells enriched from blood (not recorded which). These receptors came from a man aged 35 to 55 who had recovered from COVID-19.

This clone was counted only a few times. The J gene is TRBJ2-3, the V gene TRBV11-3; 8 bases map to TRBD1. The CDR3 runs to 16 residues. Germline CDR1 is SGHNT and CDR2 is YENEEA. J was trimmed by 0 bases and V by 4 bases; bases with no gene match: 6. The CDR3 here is CASSSRTGPSTDTQYF. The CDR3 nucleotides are TGTGCCAGCAGCTCCCGGACAGGGCCTAGCACAGATACGCAGTATTTT.

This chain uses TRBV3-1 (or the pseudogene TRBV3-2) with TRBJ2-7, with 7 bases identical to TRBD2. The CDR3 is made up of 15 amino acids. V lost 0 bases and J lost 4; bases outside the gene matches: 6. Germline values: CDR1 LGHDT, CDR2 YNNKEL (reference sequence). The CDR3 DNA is TGTGCCAGCAGCCAAGACCCGGGAGGTTTATACGAGCAGTACTTC. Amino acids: CASSQDPGGLYEQYF.

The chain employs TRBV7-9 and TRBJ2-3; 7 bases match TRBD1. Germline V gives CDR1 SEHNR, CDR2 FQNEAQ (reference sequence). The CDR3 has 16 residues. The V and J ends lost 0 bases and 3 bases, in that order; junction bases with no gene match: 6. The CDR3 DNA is TGTGCCAGCAGCTTAGCGCGACAGGGAGCTACAGATACGCAGTATTTT. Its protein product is CASSLARQGATDTQYF.

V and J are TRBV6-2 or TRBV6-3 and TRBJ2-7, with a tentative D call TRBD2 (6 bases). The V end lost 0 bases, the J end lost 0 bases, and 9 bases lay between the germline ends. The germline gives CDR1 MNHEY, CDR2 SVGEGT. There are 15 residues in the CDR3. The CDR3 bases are TGTGCCAGCAGTTACTCGGGACTCTTCTCCTACGAGCAGTACTTC. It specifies CASSYSGLFSYEQYF.

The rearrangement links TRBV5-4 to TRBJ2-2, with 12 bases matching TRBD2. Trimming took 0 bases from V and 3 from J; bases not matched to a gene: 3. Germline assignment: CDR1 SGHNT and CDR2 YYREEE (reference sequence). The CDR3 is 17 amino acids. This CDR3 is CASSLGTSGVDTGELFF. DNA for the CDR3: TGTGCCAGCAGCTTGGGGACTAGCGGGGTGGACACCGGGGAGCTGTTTTTT. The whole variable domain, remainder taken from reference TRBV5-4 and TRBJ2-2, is ETGVTQSPTHLIKTRGQQVTLRCSSQSGHNTVSWYQQALGQGPQFIFQYYREEENGRGNFPPRFSGLQFPNYSSELNVNALELDDSALYLCASSLGTSGVDTGELFFGEGSRLTVL.

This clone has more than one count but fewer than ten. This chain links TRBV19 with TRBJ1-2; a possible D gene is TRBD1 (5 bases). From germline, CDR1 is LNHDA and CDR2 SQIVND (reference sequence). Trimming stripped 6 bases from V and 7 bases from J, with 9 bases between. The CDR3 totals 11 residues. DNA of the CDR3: TGTGCCAGTAGCCCAGGGTCTGGCTACACCTTC. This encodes CASSPGSGYTF. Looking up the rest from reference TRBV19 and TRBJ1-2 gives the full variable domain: DGGITQSPKYLFRKEGQNVTLSCEQNLNHDAMYWYRQDPGQGLRLIYYSQIVNDFQKGDIAEGYSVSREKKESFPLTVTSAQKNPTAFYLCASSPGSGYTFGSGTRLTVV.

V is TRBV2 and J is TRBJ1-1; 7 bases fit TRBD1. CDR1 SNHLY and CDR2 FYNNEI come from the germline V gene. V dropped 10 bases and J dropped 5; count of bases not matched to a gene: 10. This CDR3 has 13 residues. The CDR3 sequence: CATEQGSGTEAFF. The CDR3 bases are TGTGCCACCGAACAGGGGTCCGGTACTGAAGCTTTCTTT.

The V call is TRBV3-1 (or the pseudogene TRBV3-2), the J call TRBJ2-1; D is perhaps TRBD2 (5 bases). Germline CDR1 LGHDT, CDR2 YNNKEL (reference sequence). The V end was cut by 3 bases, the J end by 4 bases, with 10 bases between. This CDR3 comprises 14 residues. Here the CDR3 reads CASSHSGRYNEQFF. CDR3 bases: TGTGCCAGCAGCCACAGCGGACGTTACAATGAGCAGTTCTTC.

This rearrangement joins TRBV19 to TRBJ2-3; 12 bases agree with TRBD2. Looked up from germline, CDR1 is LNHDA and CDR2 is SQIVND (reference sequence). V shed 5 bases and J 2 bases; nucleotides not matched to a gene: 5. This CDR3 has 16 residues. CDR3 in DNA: TGTGCCAGTAGTCAAACTAGCGGGGGGACCACAGATACGCAGTATTTT. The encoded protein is CASSQTSGGTTDTQYF.

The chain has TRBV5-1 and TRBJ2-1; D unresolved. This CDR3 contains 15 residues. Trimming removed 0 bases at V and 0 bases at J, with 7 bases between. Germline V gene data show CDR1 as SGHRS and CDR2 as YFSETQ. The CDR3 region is CASSLVLSSYNEQFF. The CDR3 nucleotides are TGCGCCAGCAGCTTGGTACTAAGCTCCTACAATGAGCAGTTCTTC.

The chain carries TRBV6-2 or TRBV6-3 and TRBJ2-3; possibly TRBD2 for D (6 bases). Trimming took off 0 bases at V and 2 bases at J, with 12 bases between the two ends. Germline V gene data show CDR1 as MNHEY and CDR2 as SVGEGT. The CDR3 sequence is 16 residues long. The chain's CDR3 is CASSYSRLGFTDTQYF. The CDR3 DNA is TGTGCCAGCAGTTACTCGAGACTAGGGTTCACAGATACGCAGTATTTT.

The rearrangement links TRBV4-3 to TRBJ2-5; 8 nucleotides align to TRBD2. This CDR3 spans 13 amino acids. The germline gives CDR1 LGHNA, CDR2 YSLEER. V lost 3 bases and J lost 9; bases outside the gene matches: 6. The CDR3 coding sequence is TGCGCCAGCAGCCAGGAGCCAGCGGGGGCCCAGTACTTC. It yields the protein CASSQEPAGAQYF.

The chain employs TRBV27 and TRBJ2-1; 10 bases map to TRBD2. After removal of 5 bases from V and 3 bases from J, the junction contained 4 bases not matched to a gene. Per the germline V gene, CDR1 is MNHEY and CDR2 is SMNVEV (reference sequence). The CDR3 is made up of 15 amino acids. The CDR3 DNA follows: TGTGCCAGCAGTGAGGGGACTAGCGTCTACAATGAGCAGTTCTTC. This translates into CASSEGTSVYNEQFF.

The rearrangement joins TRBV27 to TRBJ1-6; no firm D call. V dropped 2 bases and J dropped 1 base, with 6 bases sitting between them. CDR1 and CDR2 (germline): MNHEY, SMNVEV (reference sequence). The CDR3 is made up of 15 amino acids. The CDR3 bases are TGTGCCAGCAGTTTAGGGCAGTCCTATAATTCACCCCTCCACTTT. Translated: CASSLGQSYNSPLHF.

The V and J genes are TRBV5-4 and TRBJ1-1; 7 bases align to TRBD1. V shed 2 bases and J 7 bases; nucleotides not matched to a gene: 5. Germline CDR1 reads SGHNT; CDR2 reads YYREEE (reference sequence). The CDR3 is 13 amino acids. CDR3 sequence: CASSFRDSSEAFF. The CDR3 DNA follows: TGTGCCAGCAGCTTCCGGGACAGTAGTGAAGCTTTCTTT.

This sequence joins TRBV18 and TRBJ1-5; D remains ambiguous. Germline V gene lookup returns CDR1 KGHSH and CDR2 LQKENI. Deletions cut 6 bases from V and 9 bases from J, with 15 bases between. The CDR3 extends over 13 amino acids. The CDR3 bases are TGTGCCAGCTCTCCCGAGCGGGGTTCGCCCCAGCATTTT. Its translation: CASSPERGSPQHF.

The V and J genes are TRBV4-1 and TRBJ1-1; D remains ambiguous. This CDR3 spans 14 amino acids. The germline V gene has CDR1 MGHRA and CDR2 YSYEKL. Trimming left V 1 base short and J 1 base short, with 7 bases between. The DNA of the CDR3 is TGCGCCAGCAGCCAAGTACCCGGGAACACTGAAGCTTTCTTT. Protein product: CASSQVPGNTEAFF.

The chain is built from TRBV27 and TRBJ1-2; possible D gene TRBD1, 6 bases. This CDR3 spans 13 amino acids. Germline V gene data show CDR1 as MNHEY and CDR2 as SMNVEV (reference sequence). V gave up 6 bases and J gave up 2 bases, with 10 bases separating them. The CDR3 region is CASRPQGNYGYTF. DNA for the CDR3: TGTGCCAGCAGACCACAGGGAAACTATGGCTACACCTTC.

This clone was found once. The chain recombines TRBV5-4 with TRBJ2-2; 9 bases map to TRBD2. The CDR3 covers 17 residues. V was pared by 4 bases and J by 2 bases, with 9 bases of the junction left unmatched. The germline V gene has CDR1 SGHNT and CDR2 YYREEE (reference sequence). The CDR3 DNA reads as TGTGCCAGCAGCCCCGTGGGACTAGCAGCCAACACCGGGGAGCTGTTTTTT. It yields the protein CASSPVGLAANTGELFF.

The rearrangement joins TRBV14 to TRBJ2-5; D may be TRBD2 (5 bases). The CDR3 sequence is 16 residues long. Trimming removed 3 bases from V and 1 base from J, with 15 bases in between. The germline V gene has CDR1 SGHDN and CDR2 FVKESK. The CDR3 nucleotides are TGTGCCAGCAGCCAGCCACGGGGTTTTCCCCAAGAGACCCAGTACTTC. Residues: CASSQPRGFPQETQYF. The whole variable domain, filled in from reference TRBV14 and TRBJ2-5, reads EAGVTQFPSHSVIEKGQTVTLRCDPISGHDNLYWYRRVMGKEIKFLLHFVKESKQDESGMPNNRFLAERTGGTYSTLKVQPAELEDSGVYFCASSQPRGFPQETQYFGPGTRLLVL.

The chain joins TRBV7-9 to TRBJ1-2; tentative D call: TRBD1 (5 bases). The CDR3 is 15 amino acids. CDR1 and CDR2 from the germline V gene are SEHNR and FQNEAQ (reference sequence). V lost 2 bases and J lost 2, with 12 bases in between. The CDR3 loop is CASSLNGGNNYGYTF. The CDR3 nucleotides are TGTGCCAGCAGCTTAAACGGGGGGAACAACTATGGCTACACCTTC.

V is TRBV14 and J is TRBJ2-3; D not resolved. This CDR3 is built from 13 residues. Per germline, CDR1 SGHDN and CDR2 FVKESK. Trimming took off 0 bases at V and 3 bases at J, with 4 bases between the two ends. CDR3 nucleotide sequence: TGTGCCAGCAGCCAAGAACTTACAGATACGCAGTATTTT. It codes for CASSQELTDTQYF. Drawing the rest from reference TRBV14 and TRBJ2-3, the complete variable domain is EAGVTQFPSHSVIEKGQTVTLRCDPISGHDNLYWYRRVMGKEIKFLLHFVKESKQDESGMPNNRFLAERTGGTYSTLKVQPAELEDSGVYFCASSQELTDTQYFGPGTRLTVL.

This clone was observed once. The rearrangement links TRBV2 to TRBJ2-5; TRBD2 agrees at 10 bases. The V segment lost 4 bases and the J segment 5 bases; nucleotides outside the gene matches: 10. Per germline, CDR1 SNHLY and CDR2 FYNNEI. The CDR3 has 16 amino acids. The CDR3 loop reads CASSGPRAGGTETQYF. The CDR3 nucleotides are TGTGCCAGCAGTGGGCCGAGAGCGGGAGGGACGGAGACCCAGTACTTC.

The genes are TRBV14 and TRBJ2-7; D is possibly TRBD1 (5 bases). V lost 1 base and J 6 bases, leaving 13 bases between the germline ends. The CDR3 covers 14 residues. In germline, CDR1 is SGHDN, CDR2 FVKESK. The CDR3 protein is CASSQARVGVEQYF. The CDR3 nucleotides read TGTGCCAGCAGCCAAGCCAGGGTAGGCGTCGAGCAGTACTTC. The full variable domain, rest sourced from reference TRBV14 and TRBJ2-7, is EAGVTQFPSHSVIEKGQTVTLRCDPISGHDNLYWYRRVMGKEIKFLLHFVKESKQDESGMPNNRFLAERTGGTYSTLKVQPAELEDSGVYFCASSQARVGVEQYFGPGTRLTVT.

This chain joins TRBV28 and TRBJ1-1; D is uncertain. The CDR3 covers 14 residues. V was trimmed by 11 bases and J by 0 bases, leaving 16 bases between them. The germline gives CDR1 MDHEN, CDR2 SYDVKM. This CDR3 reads CAAGSRGLNTEAFF. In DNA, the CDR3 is TGTGCCGCTGGAAGCCGGGGATTGAACACTGAAGCTTTCTTT.

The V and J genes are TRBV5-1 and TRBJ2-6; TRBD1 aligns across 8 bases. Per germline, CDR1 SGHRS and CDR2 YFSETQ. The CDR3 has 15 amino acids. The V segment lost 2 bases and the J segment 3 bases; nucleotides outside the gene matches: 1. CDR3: CASSFGQGGANVLTF. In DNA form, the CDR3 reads TGCGCCAGCAGCTTCGGACAGGGTGGGGCCAACGTCCTGACTTTC.

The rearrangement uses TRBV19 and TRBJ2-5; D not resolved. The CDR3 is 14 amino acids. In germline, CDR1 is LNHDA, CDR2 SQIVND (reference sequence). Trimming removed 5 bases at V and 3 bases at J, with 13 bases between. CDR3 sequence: CASSLSTFEETQYF. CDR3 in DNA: TGTGCCAGTAGTTTGAGCACTTTTGAAGAGACCCAGTACTTC.

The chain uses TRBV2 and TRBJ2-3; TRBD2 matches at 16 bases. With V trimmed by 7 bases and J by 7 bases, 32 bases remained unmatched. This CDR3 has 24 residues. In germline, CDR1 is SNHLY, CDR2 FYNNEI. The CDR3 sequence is CASTSSRDRGTSGRARAYINTQYF. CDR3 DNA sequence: TGTGCCAGCACCAGTAGTCGGGACAGGGGGACTAGCGGGAGGGCCCGGGCGTATATAAATACGCAGTATTTT.